The 18 T cell receptor beta chains below come from one sample, sequenced in a study of cytomegalovirus exposure and HLA in healthy donors. PCR amplification relied on 60 Vbeta primers (plus 13 Jbeta primers). Sequencing was performed with immunoSEQ multiplex PCR; in TCRdb, only in-frame clones are kept and a portion is missing. The table records roughly 89,000 clones, around 81% of them present only once. Input material: PBMCs. The receptors were sampled from a woman in her 30s in good health and CMV-seronegative.

The V call is TRBV15, the J call TRBJ2-2; tentatively, D is TRBD2 (6 bases). The CDR3 covers 15 residues. The germline CDR1 and CDR2 sequences are LNHNV and YYDKDF (reference sequence). V shed 0 bases and J shed 9 bases, with 14 bases lying between them. For the CDR3, the DNA is TGTGCCACCAGCAGAGATCGGCGGGCGGGATGGGAGCTGTTTTTT. This codes for CATSRDRRAGWELFF.

This chain uses TRBV11-2 with TRBJ1-6; D unresolved. V lost 0 bases to trimming and J lost 7 bases, with 10 bases between them. In germline, CDR1 is SGHAT, CDR2 FQNNGV. This CDR3 comprises 15 residues. CDR3 DNA sequence: TGTGCCAGCAGCTTAGAGTGGGGAGAGAATTCACCCCTCCACTTT. It translates to CASSLEWGENSPLHF.

This chain connects TRBV28 to TRBJ2-3, with no clear D. The V end lost 4 bases, the J end lost 0 bases, and 11 bases lay between the germline ends. The length of the CDR3 is 15 residues. Germline CDR1 reads MDHEN; CDR2 reads SYDVKM. CDR3 protein: CASSWRQTSTDTQYF. CDR3 nucleotides: TGTGCCAGCAGTTGGCGCCAGACTAGCACAGATACGCAGTATTTT.

The chain uses TRBV28 and TRBJ2-1, with a weak D call TRBD2 (6 bases). Per the germline V gene, CDR1 is MDHEN and CDR2 is SYDVKM. The CDR3 sequence is 13 residues long. V lost 6 bases and J 9 bases, leaving 15 bases between the germline ends. CDR3 loop: CASRRDPTGEQFF. CDR3 coding DNA: TGTGCCAGCAGGCGGGACCCTACCGGTGAGCAGTTCTTC.

A word on this clone: A read error may produce the germline difference seen at one junction end. The V and J genes are TRBV7-2 and TRBJ2-7; D may correspond to TRBD1 or TRBD2 (5 bases each). Per germline, CDR1 SGHTA and CDR2 FQGNSA. This CDR3 region has 15 residues. The CDR3 reads CASSLAAGSIYEQYF. The CDR3 DNA is TGTGCCAGCAGCCTAGCAGCAGGGTCCATCTACGAGCAGTACTTC.

V and J are TRBV28 and TRBJ1-5, with TRBD1 as a possible D gene (6 bases). Germline-derived CDR1 and CDR2 are MDHEN and SYDVKM. The germline V and J ends were trimmed by 6 bases and 5 bases, with 8 bases remaining between them. CDR3 size: 12 residues. The CDR3 here is CASRQGDQPQHF. The CDR3 nucleotides read TGTGCCAGCAGACAGGGAGATCAGCCCCAGCATTTT.

This clone has a single count. V usage is TRBV7-9 and J usage is TRBJ1-1; no firm D call. The V gene lost 5 bases and the J gene lost 8 bases, with 12 bases spanning the gap. The CDR3 length is 12 residues. Germline V gene data show CDR1 as SEHNR and CDR2 as FQNEAQ (reference sequence). The CDR3 spells CASSRTDYEAFF. Written as DNA, the CDR3 is TGTGCCAGCAGCCGAACAGATTACGAAGCTTTCTTT.

The CDR3 reads CAWSRGLAGSLADTQYF. CDR3 in DNA: TGTGCCTGGAGTCGGGGACTAGCGGGAAGTTTAGCAGATACGCAGTATTTT. The V and J genes are TRBV30 and TRBJ2-3; TRBD2 aligns across 13 bases. J gave up 4 bases and V 2 bases, and 9 bases lay outside the gene matches. There are 17 residues in the CDR3. Germline assignment: CDR1 GTSNPN and CDR2 SVGIG (reference sequence).

This clone was counted once. The junction shows a germline mismatch at one end, possibly a read error. The chain employs TRBV7-9 and TRBJ2-3; 8 nucleotides line up with TRBD2. The CDR3 runs 17 residues. Germline loops: CDR1 SEHNR, CDR2 FQNEAQ (reference sequence). The CDR3 region is CSSGSGTLLRDTDTQYF. CDR3 coding DNA: TGTTCCAGCGGGAGCGGTACCCTACTTAGAGACACAGATACGCAGTATTTT.

V and J are TRBV7-8 and TRBJ2-1; 9 nucleotides align to TRBD2. CDR3 length: 16 residues. The germline gives CDR1 SGHVS, CDR2 FQNEAQ. Trimming took 5 bases from V and 4 from J; bases not matched to a gene: 9. The CDR3 DNA sequence: TGTGCCAGCAGCCGACGCGGGACTAGCAGATACAATGAGCAGTTCTTC. Its protein product is CASSRRGTSRYNEQFF. Based on the CDR3 plus reference TRBV7-8 and TRBJ2-1, the full variable domain is GAGVSQSPRYKVAKRGQDVALRCDPISGHVSLFWYQQALGQGPEFLTYFQNEAQLDKSGLPSDRFFAERPEGSVSTLKIQRTQQEDSAVYLCASSRRGTSRYNEQFFGPGTRLTVL.

The chain carries TRBV9 and TRBJ2-2; a possible D gene is TRBD1 (5 bases). Germline lookup yields CDR1 SGDLS and CDR2 YYNGEE. Deletions cut 0 bases from V and 0 bases from J, with 18 bases between. The CDR3 contains 19 residues. The CDR3 is CASSVDLTGRDANTGELFF. DNA of the CDR3: TGTGCCAGCAGCGTAGATCTTACAGGCCGCGACGCGAACACCGGGGAGCTGTTTTTT.

The chain employs TRBV11-2 and TRBJ2-1, with a weak D call TRBD1 (5 bases). With 1 base removed from V and 7 bases from J, the gap between germline ends came to 8 bases. The CDR3 sequence is 13 residues long. The germline V gene encodes CDR1 SGHAT and CDR2 FQNNGV. Here the CDR3 DNA reads TGTGCCAGCAGCTTAGTGGGGCAGAATGAGCAGTTCTTC. Its protein product is CASSLVGQNEQFF.

CDR3 DNA sequence: TGTGCCACCAGCAGCTGGAGAGATCAGCCCCAGCATTTT. It is translated as CATSSWRDQPQHF. V and J are TRBV15 and TRBJ1-5; D ambiguous. The CDR3 loop spans 13 amino acids. Trimming shortened V by 3 bases and J by 5 bases, and 8 bases separated the two germline ends. CDR1 is LNHNV, CDR2 YYDKDF, per germline (reference sequence).

V gene TRBV11-3 combines with J gene TRBJ2-2; TRBD1 aligns across 7 bases. This CDR3 contains 15 residues. The V and J ends lost 3 bases and 4 bases, in that order; junction bases with no gene match: 5. The germline gives CDR1 SGHNT, CDR2 YENEEA. The CDR3 DNA sequence: TGTGCCAGCAGCTTTACAGGGGTTAGCACCGGGGAGCTGTTTTTT. Translation gives CASSFTGVSTGELFF.

The genes are TRBV28 and TRBJ2-1, with D hard to call. CDR1 and CDR2 (germline): MDHEN, SYDVKM. The CDR3 runs to 12 residues. V was shortened by 2 bases and J by 4 bases, with 3 bases between the two germline ends. The CDR3 DNA is TGTGCCAGCAGTTTACTTTACAATGAGCAGTTCTTC. The encoded protein is CASSLLYNEQFF.

In the case of this clone: Sequence at one end of the junction differs from germline and may be a read error. The chain carries TRBV7-2 and TRBJ2-1, with TRBD2 identical over 9 bases. Germline assignment: CDR1 SGHTA and CDR2 FQGNSA. The CDR3 spans 14 residues. CDR3 amino acids: CASGLAGTSLKQFF. The CDR3 nucleotides read TGTGCCAGCGGCTTAGCTGGGACTAGCCTAAAACAGTTCTTC.

The chain links TRBV6-4 to TRBJ1-6, with TRBD1 matching 7 bases. CDR1 MRHNA and CDR2 SNTAGT come from the germline V gene. CDR3 length: 15 residues. The trim removed 4 bases at V and 5 bases at J, leaving 5 bases unmatched. CDR3 in DNA: TGTGCCAGCAGTGTTACGGGGACAGATAATTCACCCCTCCACTTT. It yields the protein CASSVTGTDNSPLHF.

The gene calls are TRBV14 and TRBJ2-3; TRBD2 matches 8 bases. Germline CDR1 SGHDN, CDR2 FVKESK. V shed 5 bases, J shed 2 bases, and the junction held 9 bases outside the gene matches. CDR3 length: 16 residues. CDR3 protein: CASSKRTSSTTDTQYF. Here the CDR3 DNA reads TGTGCCAGCAGCAAAAGGACTAGCTCTACCACAGATACGCAGTATTTT.